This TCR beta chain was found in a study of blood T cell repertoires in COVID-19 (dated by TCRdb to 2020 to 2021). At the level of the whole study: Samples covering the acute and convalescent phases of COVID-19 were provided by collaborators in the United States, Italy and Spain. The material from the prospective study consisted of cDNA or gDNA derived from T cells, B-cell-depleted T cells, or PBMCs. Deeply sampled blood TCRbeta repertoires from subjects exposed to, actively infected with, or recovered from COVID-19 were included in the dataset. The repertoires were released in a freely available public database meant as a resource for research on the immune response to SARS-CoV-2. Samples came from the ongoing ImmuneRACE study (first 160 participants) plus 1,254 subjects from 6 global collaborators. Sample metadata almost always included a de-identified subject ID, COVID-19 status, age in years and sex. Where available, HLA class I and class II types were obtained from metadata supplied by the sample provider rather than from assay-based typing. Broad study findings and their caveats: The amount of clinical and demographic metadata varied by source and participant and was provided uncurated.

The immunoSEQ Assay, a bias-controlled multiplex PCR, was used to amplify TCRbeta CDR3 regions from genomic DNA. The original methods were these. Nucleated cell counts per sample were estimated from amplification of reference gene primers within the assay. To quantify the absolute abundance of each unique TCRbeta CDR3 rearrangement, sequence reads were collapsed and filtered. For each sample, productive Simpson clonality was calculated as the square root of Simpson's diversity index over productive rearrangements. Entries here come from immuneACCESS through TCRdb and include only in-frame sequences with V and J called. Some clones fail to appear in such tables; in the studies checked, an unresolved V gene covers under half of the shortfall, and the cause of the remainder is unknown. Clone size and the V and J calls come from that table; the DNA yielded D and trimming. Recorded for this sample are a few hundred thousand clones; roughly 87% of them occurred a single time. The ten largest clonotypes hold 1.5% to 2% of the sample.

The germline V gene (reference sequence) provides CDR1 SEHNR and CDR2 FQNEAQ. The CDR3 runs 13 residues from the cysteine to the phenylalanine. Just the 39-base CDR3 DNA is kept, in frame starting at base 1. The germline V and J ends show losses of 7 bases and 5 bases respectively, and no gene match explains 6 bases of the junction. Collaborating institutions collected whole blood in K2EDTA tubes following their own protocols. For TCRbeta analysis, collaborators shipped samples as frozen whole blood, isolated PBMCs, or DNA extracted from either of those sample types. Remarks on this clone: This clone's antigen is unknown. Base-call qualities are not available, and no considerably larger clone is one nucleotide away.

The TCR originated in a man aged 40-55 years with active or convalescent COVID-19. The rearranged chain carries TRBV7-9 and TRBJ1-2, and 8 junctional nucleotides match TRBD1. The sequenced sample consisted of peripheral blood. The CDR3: CASNLDRGYGYTF. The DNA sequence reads TGTGCCAGCAACCTAGACAGGGGATATGGCTACACCTTC.